The sequence of this T cell receptor (beta chain) was determined in a study of CD8+ T cells in alopecia areata. Overall study: Those patients who were treated received oral tofacitinib, which was given at 5 to 10 mg twice daily for moderate-to-severe alopecia areata. It was 6 to 18 months of tofacitinib, and then there were 6 months off drug. General study points: More clonal than normal scalp was lesional scalp, particularly alopecia totalis/universalis.

The treatment is: oral pan-JAK inhibitor, 5-10 mg twice daily. After isolation, RNA underwent reverse transcription to generate cDNA as the sequencing template. Data came from immunoSEQ multiplex PCR; TCRdb stores just in-frame clones and leaves some out. The table shows roughly 200,000 clones, with 43% occurring only once. Comments on this clone: Antigen specificity is unknown.

The CDR3 consists of 12 residues. The ends were cut back, 10 bases at V and 5 bases at J, with 14 bases in the middle. Germline CDR1 ENHRY, CDR2 SYGVKD. The chain couples TRBV10-3 to TRBJ1-2; the D gene is possibly TRBD1 (5 bases). The starting material was CD4+ T cells sorted from blood, obtained around week 36, from a patient treated with tofacitinib. This sequence was found in a human donor with alopecia areata. CDR3 region: CATAAGNYGYTF. The CDR3 coding sequence is TGTGCCACGGCAGCAGGGAATTATGGCTACACCTTC.